The rows below give T cell receptor beta chains drawn from one sample of a study of blood T cell repertoires in COVID-19. The table came from immunoSEQ multiplex PCR; TCRdb's copy has only in-frame clones and leaves some out. The table lists approximately 170,000 clones, more than 80% of them singletons. The sample was peripheral blood. Receptors originate from a woman aged 55-69 years with COVID-19, enrolled during active disease. Each CDR3 is given with its conserved first and last residue. A D gene is named only where the DNA matches it firmly. Size values are once, few and many counts, or a class for expanded clones, and some rows have none.

abundance: -; v_gene: TRBV7-2; len: 14; j_gene: TRBJ2-1; d_gene: -; CDR3aa: CASSLVGANYEQFF; CDR3nt: TGTGCCAGCAGCTTAGTGGGGGCTAACTATGAGCAGTTCTTC
abundance: -; v_gene: TRBV2; len: 14; j_gene: TRBJ2-5; d_gene: TRBD2; CDR3aa: CASLAGAVKETQYF; CDR3nt: TGTGCCAGCCTAGCGGGGGCCGTAAAAGAGACCCAGTACTTC
abundance: -; v_gene: TRBV5-1; len: 13; j_gene: TRBJ2-1; d_gene: -; CDR3aa: CASRETAMSEQFF; CDR3nt: TGCGCCAGCAGAGAGACAGCGATGAGTGAGCAGTTCTTC
abundance: -; v_gene: TRBV30; len: 16; j_gene: TRBJ1-3; d_gene: -; CDR3aa: CACPREGAFSGNTIYF; CDR3nt: TGTGCCTGCCCCCGTGAAGGGGCCTTCTCTGGAAACACCATATATTTT
abundance: -; v_gene: TRBV6-1; len: 15; j_gene: TRBJ1-2; d_gene: TRBD1; CDR3aa: CASSEPGQGNYGYTF; CDR3nt: TGTGCCAGCAGTGAACCGGGACAGGGTAACTATGGCTACACCTTC
abundance: -; v_gene: TRBV7-9; len: 14; j_gene: TRBJ1-2; d_gene: -; CDR3aa: CASSLGEGSYGYTF; CDR3nt: TGTGCCAGCAGCTTAGGGGAGGGCTCCTATGGCTACACCTTC
abundance: -; v_gene: TRBV6-5; len: 13; j_gene: TRBJ1-6; d_gene: -; CDR3aa: CASSPDNLGPLHF; CDR3nt: TGTGCCAGCAGTCCGGACAATTTAGGACCCCTCCACTTT
abundance: -; v_gene: TRBV5-1; len: 14; j_gene: TRBJ2-7; d_gene: TRBD1; CDR3aa: CASSLGQPPFEQYF; CDR3nt: TGCGCCAGCAGCCTGGGACAGCCTCCTTTCGAGCAGTACTTC
abundance: -; v_gene: TRBV3-1/TRBV3-2; len: 13; j_gene: TRBJ1-5; d_gene: -; CDR3aa: CASSGTGNQPQHF; CDR3nt: TGTGCCAGCAGCGGGACTGGCAATCAGCCCCAGCATTTT
abundance: -; v_gene: TRBV5-1; len: 14; j_gene: TRBJ1-5; d_gene: -; CDR3aa: CASSLGARGEPQHF; CDR3nt: TGCGCCAGCAGCTTGGGGGCCCGCGGGGAGCCCCAGCATTTT
abundance: -; v_gene: TRBV18; len: 16; j_gene: TRBJ1-1; d_gene: -; CDR3aa: CASSPPGTGRNTEAFF; CDR3nt: TGTGCCAGCTCACCCCCCGGTACCGGTAGAAACACTGAAGCTTTCTTT
abundance: -; v_gene: TRBV3-1/TRBV3-2; len: 12; j_gene: TRBJ1-1; d_gene: -; CDR3aa: CASSQEEGRAFF; CDR3nt: TGTGCCAGCAGCCAAGAGGAGGGCAGGGCTTTCTTT
abundance: -; v_gene: TRBV7-9; len: 14; j_gene: TRBJ1-3; d_gene: TRBD1; CDR3aa: CASSLTGGGNTIYF; CDR3nt: TGTGCCAGCAGCCTCACAGGGGGTGGAAACACCATATATTTT
abundance: -; v_gene: TRBV5-4; len: 15; j_gene: TRBJ2-1; d_gene: TRBD2; CDR3aa: CASSLKLAGLNEQFF; CDR3nt: TGTGCCAGCAGCTTGAAACTAGCGGGCCTCAATGAGCAGTTCTTC
abundance: -; v_gene: TRBV5-1; len: 16; j_gene: TRBJ2-3; d_gene: TRBD1; CDR3aa: CASSLGTGSGTDTQYF; CDR3nt: TGCGCCAGCAGCTTGGGGACAGGTAGTGGCACAGATACGCAGTATTTT
abundance: -; v_gene: TRBV29-1; len: 10; j_gene: TRBJ1-2; d_gene: TRBD1; CDR3aa: CSAGGYGYTF; CDR3nt: TGCAGCGCAGGGGGCTATGGCTACACCTTC
abundance: -; v_gene: TRBV7-3; len: 16; j_gene: TRBJ2-3; d_gene: TRBD1; CDR3aa: CASSFPGQGAEDTQYF; CDR3nt: TGTGCCAGCAGCTTTCCGGGACAGGGGGCGGAAGATACGCAGTATTTT
abundance: -; v_gene: TRBV2; len: 16; j_gene: TRBJ2-1; d_gene: -; CDR3aa: CATQGERGPPGNEQFF; CDR3nt: TGTGCCACCCAGGGGGAGCGGGGGCCACCGGGGAATGAGCAGTTCTTC
abundance: -; v_gene: TRBV19; len: 15; j_gene: TRBJ2-5; d_gene: -; CDR3aa: CASMNRGGGQETQYF; CDR3nt: TGTGCCAGTATGAACCGAGGAGGCGGACAAGAGACCCAGTACTTC
abundance: -; v_gene: TRBV4-3; len: 17; j_gene: TRBJ1-1; d_gene: -; CDR3aa: CASSQGVVRGLNTEAFF; CDR3nt: TGCGCCAGCAGCCAAGGAGTCGTAAGGGGCTTGAACACTGAAGCTTTCTTT
abundance: -; v_gene: TRBV6-5; len: 15; j_gene: TRBJ2-5; d_gene: TRBD2; CDR3aa: CASSSGGLGSQTQYF; CDR3nt: TGTGCCAGCAGTTCCGGGGGACTAGGGAGCCAGACCCAGTACTTC
abundance: -; v_gene: TRBV6-5; len: 13; j_gene: TRBJ1-2; d_gene: TRBD1; CDR3aa: CASNTGDSYGYTF; CDR3nt: TGTGCCAGCAACACCGGGGACAGCTATGGCTACACCTTC
abundance: -; v_gene: TRBV4-1; len: 16; j_gene: TRBJ1-4; d_gene: TRBD1; CDR3aa: CASSQAQGGSNEKLFF; CDR3nt: TGCGCCAGCAGCCAGGCACAGGGGGGGTCTAATGAAAAACTGTTTTTT
abundance: once; v_gene: TRBV5-6; len: 13; j_gene: TRBJ1-2; d_gene: -; CDR3aa: CASRGRGNYGYTF; CDR3nt: TGTGCCAGCAGAGGACGGGGGAACTATGGCTACACCTTC
abundance: -; v_gene: TRBV9; len: 14; j_gene: TRBJ1-1; d_gene: -; CDR3aa: CASSVGGDNTEAFF; CDR3nt: TGTGCCAGCAGCGTAGGGGGGGACAACACTGAAGCTTTCTTT
abundance: -; v_gene: TRBV7-9; len: 12; j_gene: TRBJ1-1; d_gene: -; CDR3aa: CASSLQNTEAFF; CDR3nt: TGTGCCAGCAGTTTACAGAACACTGAAGCTTTCTTT
abundance: -; v_gene: TRBV12-3/TRBV12-4; len: 12; j_gene: TRBJ1-2; d_gene: TRBD1; CDR3aa: CASGTGAYGYTF; CDR3nt: TGTGCCAGCGGAACAGGGGCCTATGGCTACACCTTC
abundance: -; v_gene: TRBV6-5; len: 13; j_gene: TRBJ1-2; d_gene: -; CDR3aa: CASSYQDGKGYTF; CDR3nt: TGTGCCAGCAGTTACCAGGATGGTAAAGGCTACACCTTC
abundance: -; v_gene: TRBV11-2; len: 15; j_gene: TRBJ1-4; d_gene: -; CDR3aa: CASSPGTATNEKLFF; CDR3nt: TGTGCCAGCAGCCCCGGGACTGCAACTAATGAAAAACTGTTTTTT
abundance: -; v_gene: TRBV5-6; len: 14; j_gene: TRBJ1-1; d_gene: -; CDR3aa: CASSLGGHATEAFF; CDR3nt: TGTGCCAGCAGCTTGGGGGGACACGCCACTGAAGCTTTCTTT
abundance: -; v_gene: TRBV5-5; len: 13; j_gene: TRBJ1-5; d_gene: -; CDR3aa: CASSLSPNQPQHF; CDR3nt: TGTGCCAGCAGCTTGAGCCCCAATCAGCCCCAGCATTTT
abundance: -; v_gene: TRBV2; len: 11; j_gene: TRBJ1-2; d_gene: -; CDR3aa: CASSEGGGYTF; CDR3nt: TGTGCCAGCAGTGAAGGGGGCGGCTACACCTTC